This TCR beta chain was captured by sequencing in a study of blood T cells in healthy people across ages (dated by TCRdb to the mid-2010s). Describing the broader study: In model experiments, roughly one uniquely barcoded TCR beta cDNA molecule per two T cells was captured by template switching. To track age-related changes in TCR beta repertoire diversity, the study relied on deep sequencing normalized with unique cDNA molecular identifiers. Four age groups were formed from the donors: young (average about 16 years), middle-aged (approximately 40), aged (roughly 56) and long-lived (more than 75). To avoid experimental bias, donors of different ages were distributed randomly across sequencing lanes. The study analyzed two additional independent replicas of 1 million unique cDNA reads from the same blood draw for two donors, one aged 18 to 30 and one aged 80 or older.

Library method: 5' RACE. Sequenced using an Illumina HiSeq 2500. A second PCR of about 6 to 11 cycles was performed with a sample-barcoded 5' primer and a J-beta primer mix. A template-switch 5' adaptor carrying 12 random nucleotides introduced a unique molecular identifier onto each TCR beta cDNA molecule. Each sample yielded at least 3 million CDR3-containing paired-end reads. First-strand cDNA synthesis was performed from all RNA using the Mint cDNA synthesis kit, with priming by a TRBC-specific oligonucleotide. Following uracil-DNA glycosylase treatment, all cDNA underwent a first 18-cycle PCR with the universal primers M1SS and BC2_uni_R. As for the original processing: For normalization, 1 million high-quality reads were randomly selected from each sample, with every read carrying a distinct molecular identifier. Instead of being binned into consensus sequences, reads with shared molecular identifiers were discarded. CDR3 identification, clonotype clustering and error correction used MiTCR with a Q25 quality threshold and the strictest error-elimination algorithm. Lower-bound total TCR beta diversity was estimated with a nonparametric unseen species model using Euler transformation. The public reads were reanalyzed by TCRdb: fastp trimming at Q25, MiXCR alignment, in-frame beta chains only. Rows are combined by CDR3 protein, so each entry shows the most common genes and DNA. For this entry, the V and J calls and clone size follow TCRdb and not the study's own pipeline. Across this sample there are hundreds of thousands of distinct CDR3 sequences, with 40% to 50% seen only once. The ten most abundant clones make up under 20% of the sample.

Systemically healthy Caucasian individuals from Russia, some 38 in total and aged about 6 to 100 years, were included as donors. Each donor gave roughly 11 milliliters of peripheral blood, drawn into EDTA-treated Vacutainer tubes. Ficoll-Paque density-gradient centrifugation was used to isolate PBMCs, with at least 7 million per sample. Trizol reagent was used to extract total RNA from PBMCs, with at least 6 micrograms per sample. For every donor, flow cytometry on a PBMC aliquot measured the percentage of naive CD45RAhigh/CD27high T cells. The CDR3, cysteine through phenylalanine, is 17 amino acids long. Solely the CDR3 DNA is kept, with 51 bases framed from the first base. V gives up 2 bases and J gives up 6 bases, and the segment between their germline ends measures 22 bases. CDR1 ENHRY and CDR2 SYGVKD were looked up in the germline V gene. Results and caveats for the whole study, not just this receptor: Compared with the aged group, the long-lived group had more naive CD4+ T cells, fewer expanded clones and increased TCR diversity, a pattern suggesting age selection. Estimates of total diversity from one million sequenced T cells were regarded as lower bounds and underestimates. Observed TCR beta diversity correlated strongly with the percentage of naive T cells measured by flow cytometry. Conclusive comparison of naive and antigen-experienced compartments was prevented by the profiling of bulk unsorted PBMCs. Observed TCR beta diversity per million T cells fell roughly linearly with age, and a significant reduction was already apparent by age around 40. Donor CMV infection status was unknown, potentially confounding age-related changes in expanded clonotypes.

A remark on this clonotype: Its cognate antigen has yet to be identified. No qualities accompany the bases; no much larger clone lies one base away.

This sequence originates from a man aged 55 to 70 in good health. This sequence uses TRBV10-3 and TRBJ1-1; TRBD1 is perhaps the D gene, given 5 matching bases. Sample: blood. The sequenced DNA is TGTGCCATCAGTGAGAGACCCACCGGGGGTATGTCCTCTGAAGCTTTCTTT. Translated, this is CAISERPTGGMSSEAFF.